The entry below describes one TCR beta chain. The antigen is not known. Using immunoSEQ multiplex PCR, the repertoire was profiled, and TCRdb retains in-frame clones only, with some absent. The sample includes some 200,000 clones, roughly 88% of them seen just once. This sample was taken from a study of cytomegalovirus exposure and HLA in healthy donors. Study-wide findings and caveats: 150 to 200 TCR beta chains were listed as cytomegalovirus-associated.

In germline, CDR1 is SQVTM, CDR2 ANQGSEA. The V and J ends lost 6 bases and 5 bases respectively, with 16 bases between them. The CDR3 sequence is 13 residues long. The chain joins TRBV29-1 to TRBJ1-2; D perhaps matches TRBD1 (5 bases). This sequence originates from a woman in her twenties or thirties in good health and CMV-seropositive. Source material: PBMCs. The CDR3 spells CSVVIGDRYGYTF. CDR3 nucleotide sequence: TGCAGCGTCGTAATCGGTGACAGATATGGCTACACCTTC.